Listed here are 31 T cell receptor beta chains from one sample, sequenced in a study of shared clonotypes between healthy human individuals (dated by TCRdb to the early 2020s). Preparation of the library involved the immunoSEQ multiplex PCR assay. The source is immuneACCESS, and TCRdb retained only in-frame sequences with V and J called. Part of the clones is not carried over; for the studies checked, unresolved V genes explain less than half of this, and the remainder is unexplained. The sample table records about a million clones; around three quarters of these occur just once. Jointly, the top ten make up 0.89% of the sample. The sequenced sample consisted of memory CD4+ T cells from PBMCs. Reading the label with the study, this specimen's cell subset or site is: CD45RA-negative fraction. Receptor source: a man aged 18 to 30 in good health. Some clones in this sample may be carry-over from other donors' samples.

A word on this clone: The junction differs from germline at one of its ends, possibly a read error. This chain joins TRBV11-2 and TRBJ2-7; a weak D match, TRBD1 (7 bases). Per the germline V gene, CDR1 is SGHAT and CDR2 is FQNNGV. There are 12 residues in the CDR3. CDR3 nucleotide sequence: TGTGCCAGCAGCATCCCGGAGGGGGCCTCGAACTTC. It encodes CASSIPEGASNF.

This clone was found many times. V and J are TRBV7-6 and TRBJ2-2; no firm D call. CDR3 size: 14 residues. The V gene lost 5 bases and the J gene lost 5 bases, with 12 bases spanning the gap. From germline, CDR1 is SGHVS and CDR2 FNYEAQ. The CDR3 spells CASSGQMRTGELFF. The CDR3 DNA is TGTGCCAGCAGCGGCCAGATGAGGACCGGGGAGCTGTTTTTT.

The chain links TRBV2 to TRBJ1-1, with TRBD1 matching 11 bases. The V segment lost 7 bases and the J segment 4 bases; nucleotides outside the gene matches: 8. CDR1 is SNHLY and CDR2 is FYNNEI in the germline V gene. CDR3 length: 15 residues. As DNA, the CDR3 is TGTGCCAGCACCCCCTCCGGGACAGGGGGCACTGAAGCTTTCTTT. Protein sequence: CASTPSGTGGTEAFF.

This rearrangement joins TRBV28 to TRBJ2-3; the D gene could be TRBD1 or TRBD2 (5 bases each). Germline values: CDR1 MDHEN, CDR2 SYDVKM. The V and J ends lost 4 bases and 1 base respectively, with 21 bases between them. The CDR3 extends over 18 amino acids. CDR3 loop: CASSSINWGLGGTDTQYF. The DNA for the CDR3 is TGTGCCAGCAGTTCCATCAACTGGGGGTTGGGAGGCACAGATACGCAGTATTTT.

The chain is built from TRBV28 and TRBJ1-1; no reliable D call. This CDR3 contains 13 residues. V dropped 8 bases and J dropped 8 bases, with 18 bases sitting between them. Germline values: CDR1 MDHEN, CDR2 SYDVKM. The CDR3 DNA reads as TGTGCCAGCCGACGGAGCAAACCCGGAGAAGCTTTCTTT. Its translation: CASRRSKPGEAFF.

V gene TRBV6-5 combines with J gene TRBJ2-2; 7 bases are a match to TRBD2. The CDR3 is 16 amino acids. Germline assignment: CDR1 MNHEY and CDR2 SVGAGI. Trimming cost V 2 bases and J 1 base; bases outside gene matches: 4. The CDR3 DNA follows: TGTGCCAGCAGTTACAGGGCTAGCGGGAACACCGGGGAGCTGTTTTTT. Its protein product is CASSYRASGNTGELFF.

Details on this clone: Other DNA sequences of this sample code for an identical CDR3. The genes are TRBV5-6 and TRBJ1-1; D remains ambiguous. Per germline, CDR1 SGHDT and CDR2 YYEEEE. The CDR3 totals 16 residues. Trimming stripped 1 base from V and 3 bases from J, with 16 bases between. CDR3 protein: CASSLLGGEGDTEAFF. The CDR3 DNA sequence: TGTGCCAGCAGCTTGCTGGGTGGGGAGGGTGACACTGAAGCTTTCTTT.

V gene TRBV28 combines with J gene TRBJ2-5; no definite D call. The DNA end is more similar to TRBJ2-7, so the J call may be wrong. Germline V gives CDR1 MDHEN, CDR2 SYDVKM. This CDR3 is built from 15 residues. The CDR3 loop is CASSLPPRQVHEQYF. CDR3 sequence (DNA): TGTGCCAGCAGTTTACCCCCTAGGCAGGTCCACGAGCAGTACTTC.

This clone has more than one count but fewer than ten. The chain recombines TRBV18 with TRBJ1-4; no definite D call. The V gene's germline CDR1 is KGHSH and CDR2 LQKENI. This CDR3 contains 15 residues. The germline V and J ends were trimmed by 4 bases and 0 bases, with 9 bases remaining between them. Here the CDR3 DNA reads TGTGCCAGCTCACGAAACAGAGCAACTAATGAAAAACTGTTTTTT. Translation gives CASSRNRATNEKLFF.

This clone was detected only once. The chain is built from TRBV2 and TRBJ2-7; D is uncertain. V was cut by 0 bases and J by 6 bases, with 12 bases left in between. The CDR3 loop spans 14 amino acids. The germline gives CDR1 SNHLY, CDR2 FYNNEI. CDR3 DNA: TGTGCCAGCAGTGAAGCGTATTGGGCCACCGAGCAGTACTTC. It specifies CASSEAYWATEQYF.

The genes are TRBV18 and TRBJ2-1; D unclear. V lost 2 bases, J lost 7 bases, and 6 bases lay in between. This CDR3 is 12 amino acids long. From germline, CDR1 is KGHSH and CDR2 LQKENI. The CDR3 DNA reads TGTGCCAGCTCACCAGTGGGGAATGAGCAGTTCTTC. This encodes CASSPVGNEQFF.

The chain carries TRBV2 and TRBJ1-1, with a possible D match to TRBD1 (6 bases). V lost 2 bases and J lost 4, with 8 bases in between. The CDR3 is 13 amino acids. Germline V gives CDR1 SNHLY, CDR2 FYNNEI. The CDR3 region is CASSETRGTEAFF. The CDR3 DNA sequence: TGTGCCAGCAGTGAAACCAGGGGCACTGAAGCTTTCTTT.

The V call is TRBV7-2, the J call TRBJ2-3, with TRBD2 matching 9 bases. CDR1 is SGHTA, CDR2 FQGNSA, per germline. Losses at the gene ends were 4 bases for V and 6 bases for J; bases not matched to a gene: 8. The CDR3 loop spans 15 amino acids. The CDR3 loop reads CASSSQSGTSDTQYF. DNA of the CDR3: TGTGCCAGCAGCTCTCAATCCGGGACTAGCGATACGCAGTATTTT.

Concerning this clone itself: A far larger clone is one base from this, pointing to a likely read error. The J gene is TRBJ1-1, the V gene TRBV11-2; 7 bases are a match to TRBD1. The CDR3 covers 14 residues. Germline V gene lookup returns CDR1 SGHAT and CDR2 FQNNGV. V lost 4 bases, J lost 0 bases, and 2 bases stayed unmatched. CDR3 in amino acids: CASSSTGMNTEAFF. DNA of the CDR3: TGTGCCAGCAGCTCGACAGGGATGAACACTGAAGCTTTCTTT.

This chain connects TRBV30 to TRBJ1-3, with D unresolved. This CDR3 spans 15 amino acids. Per the germline V gene, CDR1 is GTSNPN and CDR2 is SVGIG (reference sequence). Between the trimmed V and J ends, which lost 0 bases and 4 bases, there was a span of 13 bases. DNA of the CDR3: TGTGCCTGGAGTGTAGGAGGCCTGGGAGGAAACACCATATATTTT. This encodes CAWSVGGLGGNTIYF. The whole variable domain, filled in from reference TRBV30 and TRBJ1-3, reads SQTIHQWPATLVQPVGSPLSLECTVEGTSNPNLYWYRQAAGRGLQLLFYSVGIGQISSEVPQNLSASRPQDRQFILSSKKLLLSDSGFYLCAWSVGGLGGNTIYFGEGSWLTVV.

The gene calls are TRBV5-5 and TRBJ2-5; 15 bases match TRBD2. The CDR3 totals 17 residues. V lost 4 bases, J lost 1 base, and 5 bases stayed unmatched. Germline loops: CDR1 SGHKS, CDR2 YYEKEE (reference sequence). Here the CDR3 DNA reads TGTGCCAGCAGCCCGGGACTAGCGGGAGGCCGCCAAGAGACCCAGTACTTC. Its translation is CASSPGLAGGRQETQYF.

Note on this clone: Possible read error: a much larger clone is one base away. This chain connects TRBV6-1 to TRBJ1-5; D possibly corresponds to TRBD1 (5 bases). Trimming pared 6 bases from V and 0 bases from J, leaving 6 bases between. The CDR3 sequence is 13 residues long. CDR1 and CDR2 from the germline V gene are MNHNS and SASEGT. The CDR3 DNA sequence: TGTGCCAGCAGACAGGATAGCAATCAGCCCCAGCATTTT. It translates to CASRQDSNQPQHF.

This clone was counted only a few times. The chain couples TRBV28 to TRBJ1-5, with 8 bases aligning to TRBD1. Trimming took 5 bases from V and 6 from J; bases not matched to a gene: 6. The germline gives CDR1 MDHEN, CDR2 SYDVKM. This CDR3 is 14 amino acids long. Written as DNA, the CDR3 is TGTGCCAGCAGTGCGACAGGGGACAGTCAGCCCCAGCATTTT. Translating gives CASSATGDSQPQHF. Based on the CDR3 plus reference TRBV28 and TRBJ1-5, the full variable domain is DVKVTQSSRYLVKRTGEKVFLECVQDMDHENMFWYRQDPGLGLRLIYFSYDVKMKEKGDIPEGYSVSREKKERFSLILESASTNQTSMYLCASSATGDSQPQHFGDGTRLSIL.

In this sample, this clone turned up a few times. This sequence joins TRBV28 and TRBJ2-7; 8 bases match TRBD1. With V trimmed by 7 bases and J by 1 base, 3 bases remained unmatched. This CDR3 is built from 13 residues. From germline, CDR1 is MDHEN and CDR2 SYDVKM. This CDR3 reads CASTWTGSYEQYF. CDR3 in DNA: TGTGCCAGCACCTGGACAGGGTCCTACGAGCAGTACTTC.

The chain recombines TRBV5-4 with TRBJ2-3; TRBD2 matches at 8 bases. The CDR3 length is 17 residues. Trimming cost V 0 bases and J 0 bases; bases outside gene matches: 6. Looked up from germline, CDR1 is SGHNT and CDR2 is YYREEE (reference sequence). DNA for the CDR3: TGTGCCAGCAGCTTGGGTGGGGCTAGCGGGAGCACAGATACGCAGTATTTT. Translated: CASSLGGASGSTDTQYF.

The chain joins TRBV28 to TRBJ1-2; 9 nucleotides line up with TRBD1. Germline trimming cut 5 bases from V and 3 bases from J; bases unmatched to any gene: 7. The CDR3 totals 15 residues. The V gene's germline CDR1 is MDHEN and CDR2 SYDVKM. CDR3 sequence reads: CASSTPRTGDYGYTF. Written as DNA, the CDR3 is TGTGCCAGCAGTACCCCGAGGACAGGGGACTATGGCTACACCTTC.

The gene calls are TRBV9 and TRBJ2-7; 9 bases fit TRBD1. CDR1 is SGDLS and CDR2 is YYNGEE in the germline V gene. The CDR3 runs to 16 residues. The J segment lost 5 bases and the V segment lost 3 bases, leaving 12 bases of the junction unmatched. As DNA, the CDR3 is TGTGCCAGCAGCGGGGGGACAGGGTATAGCGGCCACGAGCAGTACTTC. Its translation: CASSGGTGYSGHEQYF. The entire variable domain, with the rest obtained from reference TRBV9 and TRBJ2-7, is as follows: DSGVTQTPKHLITATGQRVTLRCSPRSGDLSVYWYQQSLDQGLQFLIQYYNGEERAKGNILERFSAQQFPDLHSELNLSSLELGDSALYFCASSGGTGYSGHEQYFGPGTRLTVT.

V and J are TRBV5-4 and TRBJ2-5, with TRBD2 matching 14 bases. Germline values: CDR1 SGHNT, CDR2 YYREEE (reference sequence). Trimming took 4 bases from V and 5 from J; bases not matched to a gene: 7. This CDR3 is built from 16 residues. CDR3 sequence: CASSLGTSGSGETQYF. The CDR3 coding sequence is TGTGCCAGCAGCCTCGGGACTAGCGGGAGCGGGGAGACCCAGTACTTC.

This clone was picked up one time. The chain couples TRBV7-2 to TRBJ1-1; D not resolved. Trimming left V 3 bases short and J 11 bases short, with 13 bases between. CDR3 length: 12 amino acids. Germline lookup yields CDR1 SGHTA and CDR2 FQGNSA. CDR3 protein: CASSFPGRVAFF. The CDR3 DNA reads TGTGCCAGCAGCTTCCCCGGGAGGGTGGCTTTCTTT.

On this clone: The same CDR3 also results from other DNA sequences found in this sample. This sequence joins TRBV27 and TRBJ2-7, with TRBD2 matching over 9 bases. J lost 7 bases, V lost 4 bases, and 8 bases had no gene match. The CDR3 sequence is 14 residues long. Per germline, CDR1 MNHEY and CDR2 SMNVEV (reference sequence). The CDR3 DNA reads as TGTGCCAGCAGTTCACCGGGACTAGCTGGAGAGCAGTACTTC. It yields the protein CASSSPGLAGEQYF.

The chain joins TRBV27 to TRBJ2-1; TRBD2 matches 7 bases. CDR1 is MNHEY and CDR2 is SMNVEV in the germline V gene (reference sequence). The CDR3 length is 17 residues. The V and J ends lost 6 bases and 1 base, in that order; junction bases with no gene match: 12. CDR3 region: CASRGIMGGGSYNEQFF. The CDR3 region has the DNA TGTGCCAGCAGGGGGATCATGGGGGGAGGGTCCTACAATGAGCAGTTCTTC.

In this sample, this clone turned up a few times. This chain joins TRBV29-1 and TRBJ2-7; D remains ambiguous. Germline-derived CDR1 and CDR2 are SQVTM and ANQGSEA. V was cut by 7 bases and J by 6 bases, with 13 bases left in between. This CDR3 region has 11 residues. The CDR3 is CSGRTATEQYF. The DNA of the CDR3 is TGCAGCGGCAGGACGGCCACCGAGCAGTACTTC.

On this clone: One base separates it from a far larger clone, so it is likely a read error. This rearrangement joins TRBV29-1 to TRBJ1-1; a weak D match, TRBD1 (5 bases). CDR3 length equals 14 residues. Trimming cost V 8 bases and J 1 base, with 17 bases left between them. Germline-derived CDR1 and CDR2 are SQVTM and ANQGSEA. CDR3 sequence: CSFASGASNTEAFF. As DNA, the CDR3 is TGCAGCTTTGCCTCCGGGGCGTCGAACACTGAAGCTTTCTTT.

The CDR3 is CASSPRRQALTLEQYF. The CDR3 nucleotides read TGTGCCAGCAGCCCTCGACGGCAGGCTTTGACGTTAGAGCAGTACTTC. This chain joins TRBV7-6 and TRBJ2-7; D is unclear. Between the trimmed V and J ends, which lost 5 bases and 7 bases, there was a span of 24 bases. The CDR3 consists of 16 residues. The germline gives CDR1 SGHVS, CDR2 FNYEAQ.

The table lists this clone with a few counts. Within the sample, other DNA sequences also encode this same CDR3. V and J are TRBV7-9 and TRBJ1-1; 8 bases fit TRBD1. Germline values: CDR1 SEHNR, CDR2 FQNEAQ (reference sequence). J gave up 4 bases and V 5 bases, and 3 bases lay outside the gene matches. There are 13 residues in the CDR3. The CDR3 sequence: CASSLTGGTEAFF. The DNA for the CDR3 is TGTGCCAGCAGCCTCACAGGGGGCACTGAAGCTTTCTTT.

The rearrangement uses TRBV30 and TRBJ1-1; no clear D. CDR1 and CDR2 (germline): GTSNPN, SVGIG (reference sequence). Trimming stripped 0 bases from V and 3 bases from J, with 11 bases between. The CDR3 consists of 14 residues. The CDR3 DNA sequence: TGTGCCTGGAGTGTACTATTTGGTGACACTGAAGCTTTCTTT. The encoded protein is CAWSVLFGDTEAFF. Full variable domain (remainder filled in from reference TRBV30 and TRBJ1-1): SQTIHQWPATLVQPVGSPLSLECTVEGTSNPNLYWYRQAAGRGLQLLFYSVGIGQISSEVPQNLSASRPQDRQFILSSKKLLLSDSGFYLCAWSVLFGDTEAFFGQGTRLTVV.